Below, 12 T cell receptor beta chains from the same sample are listed, as sequenced in a study of response to subunit inactivated influenza vaccine. MiXCR, run by TCRdb on the RT-PCR reads, gives a single entry per CDR3 protein. Here the sample spans about 800,000 distinct CDR3 sequences, around 20% being singletons. Material: PBMCs from blood, obtained roughly 5 days after vaccination. The receptors derive from a man over 45 who received an inactivated influenza vaccine.

This clonotype occurred a few times. The gene calls are TRBV7-9 and TRBJ2-7; a weak D match, TRBD2 (6 bases). Germline V lookup: CDR1 SEHNR, CDR2 FQNEAQ (reference sequence). The CDR3 loop spans 16 amino acids. The CDR3 nucleotides read TGTGCTCTCCCGAATCTCGGGAGCCTCTCCGTCTACGAGCAGTACTTC. Residues: CALPNLGSLSVYEQYF.

This clonotype was observed a few times. The rearrangement uses TRBV4-2 and TRBJ1-3; D uncertain. V lost 0 bases to trimming and J lost 0 bases, with 9 bases between them. Germline V CDR1 and CDR2: LGHNA, YNFKEQ. The CDR3 length is 16 residues. CDR3 protein: CASSQERRSSGNTIYF. CDR3 nucleotides: TGTGCCAGCAGCCAAGAGAGGAGAAGCTCTGGAAACACCATATATTTT.

The chain carries TRBV28 and TRBJ2-7; either TRBD1 or TRBD2 may fit D (5 bases each). Trimming left V 2 bases short and J 0 bases short, with 11 bases between. Germline CDR1 is MDHEN and CDR2 is SYDVKM. This CDR3 is built from 15 residues. The CDR3 DNA reads as TGTGCCAGCAGTTTAGGCCCAGGGAGCTCCTACGAGCAGTACTTC. It translates to CASSLGPGSSYEQYF. The variable domain in full, with the rest retrieved from reference TRBV28 and TRBJ2-7, is DVKVTQSSRYLVKRTGEKVFLECVQDMDHENMFWYRQDPGLGLRLIYFSYDVKMKEKGDIPEGYSVSREKKERFSLILESASTNQTSMYLCASSLGPGSSYEQYFGPGTRLTVT.

This clonotype was counted a few times. This chain connects TRBV7-6 to TRBJ1-1, with 9 positions matching TRBD1. The CDR3 totals 14 residues. CDR1 is SGHVS and CDR2 is FNYEAQ in the germline V gene. The trim removed 4 bases at V and 6 bases at J, leaving 6 bases unmatched. CDR3 protein: CASSSRDRASEAFF. DNA of the CDR3: TGTGCCAGCAGCTCCCGGGACAGGGCCTCTGAAGCTTTCTTT.

This clonotype came up a few times. The V and J genes are TRBV2 and TRBJ2-2, with 8 positions matching TRBD2. This CDR3 is built from 15 residues. Germline V gene sequence: CDR1 SNHLY, CDR2 FYNNEI. J lost 5 bases, V lost 2 bases, and 4 bases had no gene match. CDR3 sequence: CASSELTGGTGELFF. The CDR3, as DNA: TGTGCCAGCAGTGAACTAACGGGGGGGACCGGGGAGCTGTTTTTT.

This chain connects TRBV7-9 to TRBJ2-2, with D unresolved. The CDR3 contains 14 residues. Trimming stripped 5 bases from V and 0 bases from J, with 7 bases between. Looked up from germline, CDR1 is SEHNR and CDR2 is FQNEAQ (reference sequence). The CDR3 sequence: CASSRNANTGELFF. The CDR3 region has the DNA TGTGCCAGCAGCCGTAACGCGAACACCGGGGAGCTGTTTTTT.

J is TRBJ1-1 and V is TRBV11-2; 8 nucleotides align to TRBD1. This CDR3 is 15 amino acids long. V lost 6 bases and J lost 7; bases outside the gene matches: 13. In germline, CDR1 is SGHAT, CDR2 FQNNGV. This chain's CDR3 is CASRPLGRGPGEAFF. For the CDR3, the DNA is TGTGCCAGCAGACCCCTGGGCAGGGGGCCTGGTGAAGCTTTCTTT.

This clonotype appeared many times. In nucleotides, the CDR3 is TGTGCCAGCAGCTTAGTATCCGAAAACACTGAAGCTTTCTTT. Protein sequence: CASSLVSENTEAFF. The rearrangement uses TRBV7-6 and TRBJ1-1; D gene uncertain. The CDR3 spans 14 residues. CDR1 is SGHVS, CDR2 FNYEAQ, per germline. The V end lost 1 base, the J end lost 2 bases, and 8 bases lay between the germline ends.

The V call is TRBV28, the J call TRBJ2-7, with TRBD1 matching over 7 bases. The CDR3 contains 14 residues. The junction had 7 bases not matched to a gene; V was cut back by 2 bases and J by 6 bases. Looked up from germline, CDR1 is MDHEN and CDR2 is SYDVKM. The CDR3 spells CASSLATGRGEQYF. CDR3 nucleotide sequence: TGTGCCAGCAGTTTAGCGACAGGGCGTGGCGAGCAGTACTTC.

CDR3: CAISEILWGRRGEETQYF. The CDR3 DNA reads as TGTGCCATCAGTGAGATTCTTTGGGGCAGGCGAGGAGAAGAGACCCAGTACTTC. The chain uses TRBV10-3 and TRBJ2-5, with D perhaps matching TRBD1 (5 bases). The CDR3 has 18 residues. Germline V gene sequence: CDR1 ENHRY, CDR2 SYGVKD. The V and J ends lost 2 bases and 3 bases respectively, with 22 bases between them.

The chain combines TRBV4-2 with TRBJ1-5; D ambiguous. Germline CDR1 and CDR2: LGHNA and YNFKEQ. The length of the CDR3 is 16 residues. V gave up 0 bases and J gave up 2 bases, with 11 bases separating them. CDR3: CASSQEGGLGNQPQHF. The CDR3, as DNA: TGTGCCAGCAGCCAAGAGGGTGGGTTGGGCAATCAGCCCCAGCATTTT.

The rearrangement links TRBV29-1 to TRBJ2-3, with 9 bases aligning to TRBD1. The V segment lost 1 base and the J segment 4 bases; nucleotides outside the gene matches: 3. The CDR3 length is 14 residues. The germline V gene has CDR1 SQVTM and CDR2 ANQGSEA. The CDR3 region has the DNA TGCAGCGTTGAAGGGGGACAGGGTGCAGATACGCAGTATTTT. Encoded protein: CSVEGGQGADTQYF.